Below are 6 T cell receptor beta chains sequenced from a single sample in a study of cytomegalovirus exposure and HLA in healthy donors. TCRdb's copy holds only in-frame clones and misses some; the assay was immunoSEQ multiplex PCR. Of more than 200,000 clones in the sample, about 90% are singletons; the top ten hold just over 3%. Sample: PBMCs. The receptors here all came from a woman aged 25 to 39 in good health and CMV-seronegative.

The chain joins TRBV19 to TRBJ2-1; D is ambiguous. Per germline, CDR1 LNHDA and CDR2 SQIVND (reference sequence). The CDR3 consists of 12 residues. V lost 3 bases and J lost 10, with 10 bases in between. The CDR3 DNA is TGTGCCAGTAGTATTTGGGGTTGGGAGCAGTTCTTC. Translation gives CASSIWGWEQFF.

V is TRBV7-2 and J is TRBJ1-5; the D is unclear. Trimming removed 1 base at V and 4 bases at J, with 11 bases between. Germline loops: CDR1 SGHTA, CDR2 FQGNSA. The CDR3 consists of 15 residues. In DNA form, the CDR3 reads TGTGCCAGCAGCTTAGACCGAGGGTGGAATCAGCCCCAGCATTTT. Protein: CASSLDRGWNQPQHF.

The chain couples TRBV30 to TRBJ2-1; 7 nucleotides match TRBD2. CDR1 and CDR2 (germline): GTSNPN, SVGIG (reference sequence). The CDR3 extends over 14 amino acids. V lost 7 bases, J lost 3 bases, and 9 bases stayed unmatched. The CDR3 here is CALEGRGSYNEQFF. In DNA, the CDR3 is TGTGCCTTGGAAGGGCGCGGGAGCTACAATGAGCAGTTCTTC.

The DNA of the CDR3 is TGTGCCAGCAGCGTACTCGGGAGGGTCCAAGAGACCCAGTACTTC. It is translated as CASSVLGRVQETQYF. The chain carries TRBV9 and TRBJ2-5, with 8 bases lining up with TRBD2. CDR1 and CDR2 from the germline V gene are SGDLS and YYNGEE. The CDR3 runs to 15 residues. V trimming: 1 base; J trimming: 1 base; junction bases outside the gene matches: 3. The full variable domain, in which reference TRBV9 and TRBJ2-5 provide the parts outside the CDR3, is DSGVTQTPKHLITATGQRVTLRCSPRSGDLSVYWYQQSLDQGLQFLIQYYNGEERAKGNILERFSAQQFPDLHSELNLSSLELGDSALYFCASSVLGRVQETQYFGPGTRLLVL.

V is TRBV4-3 and J is TRBJ1-5; D possibly corresponds to TRBD1 (6 bases). The CDR3 covers 15 residues. Per the germline V gene, CDR1 is LGHNA and CDR2 is YSLEER. Trimming stripped 4 bases from V and 1 base from J, with 11 bases between. This chain's CDR3 is CASSRNQGSNQPQHF. The DNA of the CDR3 is TGCGCCAGCAGCCGAAACCAGGGGAGCAATCAGCCCCAGCATTTT.

This chain connects TRBV5-8 to TRBJ2-2, with D unclear. Germline assignment: CDR1 SGHTS and CDR2 YDEGEE. This CDR3 contains 13 residues. V gave up 0 bases and J gave up 5 bases, with 5 bases separating them. The CDR3 here is CASSLGYTGELFF. CDR3 DNA sequence: TGTGCCAGCAGCTTGGGGTATACCGGGGAGCTGTTTTTT.